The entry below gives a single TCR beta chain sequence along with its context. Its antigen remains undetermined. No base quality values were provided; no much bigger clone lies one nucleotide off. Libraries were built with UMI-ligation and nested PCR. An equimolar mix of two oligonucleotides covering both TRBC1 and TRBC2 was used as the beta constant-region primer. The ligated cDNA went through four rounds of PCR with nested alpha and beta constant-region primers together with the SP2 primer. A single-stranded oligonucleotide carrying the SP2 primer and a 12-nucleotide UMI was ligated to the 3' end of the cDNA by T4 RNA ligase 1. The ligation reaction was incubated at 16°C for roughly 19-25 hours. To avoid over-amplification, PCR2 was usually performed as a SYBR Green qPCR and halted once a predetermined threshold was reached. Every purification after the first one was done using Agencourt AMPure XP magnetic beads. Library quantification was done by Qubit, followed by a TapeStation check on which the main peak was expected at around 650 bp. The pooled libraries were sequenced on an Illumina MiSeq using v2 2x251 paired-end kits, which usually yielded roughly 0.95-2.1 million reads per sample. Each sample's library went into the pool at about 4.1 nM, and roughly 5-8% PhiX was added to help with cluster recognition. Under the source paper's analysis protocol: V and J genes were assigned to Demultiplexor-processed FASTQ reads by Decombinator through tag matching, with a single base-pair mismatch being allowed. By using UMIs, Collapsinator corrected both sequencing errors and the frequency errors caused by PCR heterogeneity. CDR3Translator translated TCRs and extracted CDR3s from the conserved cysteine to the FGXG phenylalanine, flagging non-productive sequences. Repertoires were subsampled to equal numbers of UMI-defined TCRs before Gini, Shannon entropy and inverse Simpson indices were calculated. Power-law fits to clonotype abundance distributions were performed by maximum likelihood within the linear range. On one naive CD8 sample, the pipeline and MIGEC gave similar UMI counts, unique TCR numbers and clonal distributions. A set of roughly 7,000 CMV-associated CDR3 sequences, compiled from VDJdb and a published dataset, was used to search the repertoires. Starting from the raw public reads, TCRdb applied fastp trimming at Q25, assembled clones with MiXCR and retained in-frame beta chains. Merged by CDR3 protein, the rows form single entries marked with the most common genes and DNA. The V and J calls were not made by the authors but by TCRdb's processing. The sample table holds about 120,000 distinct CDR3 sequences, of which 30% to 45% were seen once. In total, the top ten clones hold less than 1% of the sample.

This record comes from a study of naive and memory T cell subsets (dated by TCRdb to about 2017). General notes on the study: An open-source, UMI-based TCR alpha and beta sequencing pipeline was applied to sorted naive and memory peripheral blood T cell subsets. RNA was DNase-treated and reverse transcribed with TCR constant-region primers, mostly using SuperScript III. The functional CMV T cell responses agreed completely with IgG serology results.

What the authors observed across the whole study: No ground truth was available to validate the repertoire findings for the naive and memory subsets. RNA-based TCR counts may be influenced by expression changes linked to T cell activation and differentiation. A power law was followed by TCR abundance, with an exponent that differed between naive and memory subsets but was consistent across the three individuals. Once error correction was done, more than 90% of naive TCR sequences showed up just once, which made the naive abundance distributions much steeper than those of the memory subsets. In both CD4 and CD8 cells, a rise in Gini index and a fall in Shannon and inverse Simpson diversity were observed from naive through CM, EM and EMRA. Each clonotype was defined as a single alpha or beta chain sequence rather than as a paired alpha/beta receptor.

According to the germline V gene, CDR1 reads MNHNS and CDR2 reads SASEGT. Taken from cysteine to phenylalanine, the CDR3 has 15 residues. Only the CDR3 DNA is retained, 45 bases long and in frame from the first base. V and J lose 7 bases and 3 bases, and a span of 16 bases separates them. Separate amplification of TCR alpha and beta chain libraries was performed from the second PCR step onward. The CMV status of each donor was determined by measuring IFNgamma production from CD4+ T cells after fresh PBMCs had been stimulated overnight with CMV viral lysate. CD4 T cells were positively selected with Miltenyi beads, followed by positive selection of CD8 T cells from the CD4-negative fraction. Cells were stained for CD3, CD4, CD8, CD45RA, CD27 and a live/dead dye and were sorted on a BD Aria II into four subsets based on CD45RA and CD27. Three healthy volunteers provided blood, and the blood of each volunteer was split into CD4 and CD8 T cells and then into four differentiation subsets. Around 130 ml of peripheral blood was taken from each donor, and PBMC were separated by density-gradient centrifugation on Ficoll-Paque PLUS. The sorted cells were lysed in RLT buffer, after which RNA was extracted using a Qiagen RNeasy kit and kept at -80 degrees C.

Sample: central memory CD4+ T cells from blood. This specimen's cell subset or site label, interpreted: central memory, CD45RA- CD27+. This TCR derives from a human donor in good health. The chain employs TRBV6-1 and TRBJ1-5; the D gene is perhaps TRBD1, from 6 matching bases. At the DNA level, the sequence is TGTGCCAGCACCCCTGTGGGGGGCTCCAATCAGCCCCAGCATTTT. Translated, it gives CASTPVGGSNQPQHF.